This T cell receptor beta chain is drawn from a study of Ad26.COV2.S vaccination and SARS-CoV-2 variants. As for treatment: 15 to 20 received Ad26.COV2.S at low or high dose, single or two shots; roughly five received placebo; per-sample allocation not given. Specimens were obtained on day 63 following the first vaccine or placebo injection. Here immunoSEQ multiplex PCR was the method, and the copy in TCRdb shows in-frame clones only, minus some. The profile covers around 400,000 clones, with about 89% appearing a single time and under 2% taken by the ten largest. This sequence was found in a person between 18 and 65 years old who received the Ad26.COV2.S COVID-19 vaccine or a placebo. The source was peripheral blood, collected in a trial of Ad26.COV2.S vaccine versus placebo.

CDR3 in DNA: TGTGCCAGCAGCTTAACTTCGAGCTCCTACAATGAGCAGTTCTTC. It yields the protein CASSLTSSSYNEQFF. The chain carries TRBV7-3 and TRBJ2-1; D is undetermined. The CDR3 runs to 15 residues. V gave up 0 bases and J gave up 0 bases, with 6 bases separating them. Germline V gene sequence: CDR1 SGHTA, CDR2 FQGTGA.